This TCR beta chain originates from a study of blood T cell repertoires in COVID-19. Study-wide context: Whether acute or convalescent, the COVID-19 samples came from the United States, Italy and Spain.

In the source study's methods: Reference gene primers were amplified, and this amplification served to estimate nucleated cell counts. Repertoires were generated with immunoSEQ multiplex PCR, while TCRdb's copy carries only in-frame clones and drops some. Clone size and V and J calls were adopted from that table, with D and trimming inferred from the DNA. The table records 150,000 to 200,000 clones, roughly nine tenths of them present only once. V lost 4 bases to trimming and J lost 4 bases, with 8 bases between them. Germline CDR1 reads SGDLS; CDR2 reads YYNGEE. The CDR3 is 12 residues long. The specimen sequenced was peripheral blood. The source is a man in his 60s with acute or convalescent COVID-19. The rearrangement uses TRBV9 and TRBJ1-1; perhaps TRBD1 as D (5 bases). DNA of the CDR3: TGTGCCAGCAGCTTCGGGGGCACTGAAGCTTTCTTT. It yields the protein CASSFGGTEAFF.